This T cell receptor beta chain was retrieved from a study of OX40 agonist ivuxolimab in advanced cancers. Study information: Patients' therapy was ivuxolimab, an antibody that acts as an agonist of OX40 (CD134). Dosing consisted of intravenous ivuxolimab at 0.01 to 10 mg/kg every 2 weeks. The eligibility criteria allowed prior anti-PD-1, anti-PD-L1 or anti-CTLA-4 therapy, and roughly 39% had some. Study-wide findings and caveats: Also present in some nonresponders was a low level of normalized T-cell clonal expansion.

TCRdb keeps only in-frame clones here, not all; method: immunoSEQ multiplex PCR. The table records around 83,000 clones, 91% of them present only once. The V end was cut by 4 bases, the J end by 3 bases, with 13 bases between. The CDR3 runs to 13 residues. Germline V gene lookup returns CDR1 SQVTM and CDR2 ANQGSEA. About this clone: Its antigen is not identified.

The TCR was taken from an adult with an advanced solid tumor such as melanoma, head and neck, liver or kidney cancer. Sequenced here: CD4+ or CD8+ T cells sorted from blood, sampled in a trial of the OX40 agonist ivuxolimab. This chain links TRBV29-1 with TRBJ2-7; maybe TRBD2 (5 bases). CDR3 nucleotides: TGCAGCGTTGTGGGTGTACGGGGCTACGAGCAGTACTTC. It is translated as CSVVGVRGYEQYF.